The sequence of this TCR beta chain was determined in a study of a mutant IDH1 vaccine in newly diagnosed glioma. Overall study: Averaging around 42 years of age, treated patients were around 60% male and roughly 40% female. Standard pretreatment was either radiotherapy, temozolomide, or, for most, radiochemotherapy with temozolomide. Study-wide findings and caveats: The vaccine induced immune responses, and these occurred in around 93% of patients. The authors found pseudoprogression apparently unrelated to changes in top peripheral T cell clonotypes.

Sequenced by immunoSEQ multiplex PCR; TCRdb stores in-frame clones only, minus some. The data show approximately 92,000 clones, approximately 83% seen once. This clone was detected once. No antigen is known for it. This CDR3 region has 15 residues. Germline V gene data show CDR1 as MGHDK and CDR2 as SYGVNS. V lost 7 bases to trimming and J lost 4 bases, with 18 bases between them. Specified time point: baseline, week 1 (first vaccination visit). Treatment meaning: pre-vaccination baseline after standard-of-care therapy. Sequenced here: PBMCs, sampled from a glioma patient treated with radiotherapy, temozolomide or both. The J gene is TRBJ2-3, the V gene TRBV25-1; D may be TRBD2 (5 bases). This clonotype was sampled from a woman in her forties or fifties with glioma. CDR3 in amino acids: CASTLGEGTADTQYF. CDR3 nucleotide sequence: TGTGCCAGCACCCTTGGCGAGGGAACGGCAGATACGCAGTATTTT.